This T cell receptor beta chain derives from a study of blood T cells in healthy people across ages. General study results and limits: Diversity of TCR beta per million T cells declined in a roughly linear way with age.

Comment on this clonotype: What it recognizes is unknown.

A sample-barcoded 5' primer and a J-beta primer mix were used in a second PCR of roughly 7 to 11 cycles. There were at least 2.5 million CDR3-containing paired-end reads obtained from each sample. MiXCR, applied by TCRdb to the 5' RACE reads, yields one record per CDR3 protein. The top ten clones hold around 4% of a sample with about 1.5 million distinct CDR3 sequences, roughly 43% of them seen once. This CDR3 spans 14 amino acids. V lost 2 bases and J 3 bases, leaving 8 bases between the germline ends. CDR1 is MNHGY, CDR2 SAAAGT, per germline. This chain uses TRBV6-8 with TRBJ1-5; D unclear. The TCR originated in a woman aged 18-35 years in good health. Sequenced sample: blood. In DNA form, the CDR3 reads TGTGCCAGCAGTTACGAGGCACCCAATCAGCCCCAGCATTTT. As protein: CASSYEAPNQPQHF.